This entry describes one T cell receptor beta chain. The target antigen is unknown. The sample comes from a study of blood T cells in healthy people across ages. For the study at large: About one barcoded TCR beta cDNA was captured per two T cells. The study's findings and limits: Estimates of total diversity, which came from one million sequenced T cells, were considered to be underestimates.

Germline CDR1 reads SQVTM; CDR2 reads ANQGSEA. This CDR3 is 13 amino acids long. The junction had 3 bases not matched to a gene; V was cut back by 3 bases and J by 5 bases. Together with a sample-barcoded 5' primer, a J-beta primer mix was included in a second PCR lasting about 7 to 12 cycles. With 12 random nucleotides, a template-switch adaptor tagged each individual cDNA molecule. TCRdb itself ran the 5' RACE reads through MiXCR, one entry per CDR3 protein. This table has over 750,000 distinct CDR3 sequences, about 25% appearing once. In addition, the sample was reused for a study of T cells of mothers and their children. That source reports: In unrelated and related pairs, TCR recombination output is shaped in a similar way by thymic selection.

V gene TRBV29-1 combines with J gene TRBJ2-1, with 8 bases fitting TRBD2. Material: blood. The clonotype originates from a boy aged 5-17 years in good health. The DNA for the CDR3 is TGCAGCGTTGAGCCACTAGCGGACAATGAGCAGTTCTTC. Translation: CSVEPLADNEQFF.